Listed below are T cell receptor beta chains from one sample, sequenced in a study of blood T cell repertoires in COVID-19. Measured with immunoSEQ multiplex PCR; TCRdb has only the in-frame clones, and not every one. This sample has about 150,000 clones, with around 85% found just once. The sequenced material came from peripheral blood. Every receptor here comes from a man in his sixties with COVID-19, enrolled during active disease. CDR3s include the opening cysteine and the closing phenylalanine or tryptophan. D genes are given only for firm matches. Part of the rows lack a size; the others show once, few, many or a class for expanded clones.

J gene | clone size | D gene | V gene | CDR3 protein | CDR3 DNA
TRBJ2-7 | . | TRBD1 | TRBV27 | CASTPLGGQGHEQYF | TGTGCCAGCACCCCTCTTGGGGGACAGGGGCACGAGCAGTACTTC
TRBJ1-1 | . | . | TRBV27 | CASSLTEDTEAFF | TGTGCCAGCAGTTTGACAGAGGACACTGAAGCTTTCTTT
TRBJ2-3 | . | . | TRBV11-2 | CASSGNRAEQYF | TGTGCCAGCAGCGGAAACAGGGCCGAACAGTATTTT
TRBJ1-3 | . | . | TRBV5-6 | CASSRDISGNTIYF | TGTGCCAGCAGCCGGGACATCTCTGGAAACACCATATATTTT
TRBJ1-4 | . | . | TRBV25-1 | CASRMYTELFF | TGTGCCAGCAGGATGTACACCGAACTGTTTTTT
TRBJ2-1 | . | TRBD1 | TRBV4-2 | CASSQDLQGQSYNEQFF | TGTGCCAGCAGCCAAGATCTTCAGGGACAGTCCTACAATGAGCAGTTCTTC
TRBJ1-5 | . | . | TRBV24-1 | CATSEGGLHQPQHF | TGTGCCACCAGCGAAGGAGGGCTGCATCAGCCCCAGCATTTT
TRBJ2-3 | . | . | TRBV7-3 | CASSLLESDTQYF | TGTGCCAGCAGCTTATTAGAATCGGATACGCAGTATTTT
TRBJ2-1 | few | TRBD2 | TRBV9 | CASSPYVEASGRGRTYNEQFF | TGTGCCAGCAGCCCTTATGTTGAGGCTAGCGGGAGGGGAAGGACCTACAATGAGCAGTTCTTC
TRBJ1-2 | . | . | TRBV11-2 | CASSPRAYGYTF | TGTGCCAGCAGCCCGCGGGCGTATGGCTACACCTTC
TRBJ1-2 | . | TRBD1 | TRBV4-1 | CASSQDGGGGYYGYTF | TGCGCCAGCAGCCAAGATGGTGGAGGGGGCTACTATGGCTACACCTTC
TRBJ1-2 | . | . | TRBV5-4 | CASSNRLYGYTF | TGTGCCAGCTCGAACCGACTCTATGGCTACACCTTC
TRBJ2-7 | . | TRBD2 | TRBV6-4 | CASSDGLAESSYEQYF | TGTGCCAGCAGTGATGGCCTAGCGGAGAGCTCCTACGAGCAGTACTTC
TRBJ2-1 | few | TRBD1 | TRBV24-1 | CATSDLSRPGQSYNEQFF | TGTGCCACCAGTGATCTATCTCGTCCGGGACAGTCCTACAATGAGCAGTTCTTC
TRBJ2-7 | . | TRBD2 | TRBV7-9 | CASSSTGTSGRVYEQYF | TGTGCCAGCAGCTCAACAGGGACTAGCGGGAGGGTCTACGAGCAGTACTTC
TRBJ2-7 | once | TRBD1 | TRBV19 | CASSRTGEPYEQYF | TGTGCCAGTAGCCGGACAGGGGAACCCTACGAGCAGTACTTC
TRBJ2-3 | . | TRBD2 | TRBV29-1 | CSVRGLAGRTDTQYF | TGCAGCGTTCGGGGACTAGCGGGGCGCACAGATACGCAGTATTTT
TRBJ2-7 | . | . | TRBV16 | CASSQWAGKGEQYF | TGTGCCAGCAGCCAATGGGCAGGGAAGGGCGAGCAGTACTTC
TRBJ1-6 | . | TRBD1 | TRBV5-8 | CASSLAEASGTGSYNSPLHF | TGTGCCAGCAGCTTGGCCGAGGCAAGCGGGACAGGATCTTATAATTCACCCCTCCACTTT
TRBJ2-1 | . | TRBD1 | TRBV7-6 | CASSPTGGELENEQFF | TGTGCCAGCAGCCCGACAGGGGGCGAATTAGAGAATGAGCAGTTCTTC
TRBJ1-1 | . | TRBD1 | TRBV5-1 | CASSWGTATEAFF | TGCGCCAGCAGCTGGGGGACAGCCACCGAAGCTTTCTTT
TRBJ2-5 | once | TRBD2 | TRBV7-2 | CASSLAGLAGGGETQYF | TGTGCCAGCAGCTTAGCCGGACTAGCGGGGGGGGGTGAGACCCAGTACTTC
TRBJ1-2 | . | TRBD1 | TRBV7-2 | CASSPTDRGRVGSYTF | TGTGCCAGCAGCCCAACCGACAGGGGGCGCGTGGGAAGCTACACCTTC
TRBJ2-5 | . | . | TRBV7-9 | CASSRLTNLGETQYF | TGTGCCAGCAGCCGCCTGACGAATCTCGGGGAGACCCAGTACTTC
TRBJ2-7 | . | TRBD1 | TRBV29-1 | CSVRPGGVYEQYF | TGCAGCGTACGGCCAGGGGGAGTATACGAGCAGTACTTC
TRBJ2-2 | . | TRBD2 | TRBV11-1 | CASSFLREAGELFF | TGTGCCAGCAGCTTTCTACGGGAGGCCGGGGAGCTGTTTTTT
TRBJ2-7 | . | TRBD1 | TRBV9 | CASSAQGQAYEQYF | TGTGCCAGCAGCGCCCAGGGACAGGCCTACGAGCAGTACTTC
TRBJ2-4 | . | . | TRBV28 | CASYPRGSKNIQYF | TGTGCCAGCTACCCCCGGGGGTCCAAAAACATTCAGTACTTC
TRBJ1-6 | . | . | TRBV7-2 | CASIPGQGGSSPLHF | TGTGCCAGCATCCCGGGGCAGGGAGGCAGTTCACCCCTCCACTTT
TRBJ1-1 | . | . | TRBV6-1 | CASSEPGRARAFF | TGTGCCAGCAGTGAACCCGGCAGGGCTCGCGCTTTCTTT
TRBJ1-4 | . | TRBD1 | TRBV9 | CASSARTGLNEELFF | TGTGCCAGCAGCGCGCGGACAGGGCTTAATGAAGAACTGTTTTTT
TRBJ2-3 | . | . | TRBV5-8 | CASSFYKTAADTQYF | TGTGCCAGCAGCTTCTATAAGACAGCCGCAGATACGCAGTATTTT